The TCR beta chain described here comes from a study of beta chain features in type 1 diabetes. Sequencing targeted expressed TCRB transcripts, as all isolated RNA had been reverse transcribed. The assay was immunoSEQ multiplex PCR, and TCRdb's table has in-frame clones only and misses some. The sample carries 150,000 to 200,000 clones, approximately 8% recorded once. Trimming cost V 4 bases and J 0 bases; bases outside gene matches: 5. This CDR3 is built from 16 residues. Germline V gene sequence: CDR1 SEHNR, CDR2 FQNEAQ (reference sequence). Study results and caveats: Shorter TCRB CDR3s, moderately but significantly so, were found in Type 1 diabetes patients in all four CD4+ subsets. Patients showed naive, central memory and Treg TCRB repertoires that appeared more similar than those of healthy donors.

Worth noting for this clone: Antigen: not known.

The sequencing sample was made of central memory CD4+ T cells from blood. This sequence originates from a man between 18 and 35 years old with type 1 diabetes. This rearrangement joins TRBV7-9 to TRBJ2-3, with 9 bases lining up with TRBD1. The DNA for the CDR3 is TGTGCCAGCAGCTCGGACACAGGGGGCAGCACAGATACGCAGTATTTT. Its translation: CASSSDTGGSTDTQYF.